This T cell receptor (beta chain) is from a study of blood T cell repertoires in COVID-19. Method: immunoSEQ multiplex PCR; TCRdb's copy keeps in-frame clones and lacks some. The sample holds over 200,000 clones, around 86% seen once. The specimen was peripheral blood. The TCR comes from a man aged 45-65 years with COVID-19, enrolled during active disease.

In nucleotides, the CDR3 is TGTGCCAGCAGCTTACGTGCTAGCCGACAAGAGACCCAGTACTTC. It codes for CASSLRASRQETQYF. The chain employs TRBV7-8 and TRBJ2-5; D might be TRBD2 (5 bases). From germline, CDR1 is SGHVS and CDR2 FQNEAQ. This CDR3 comprises 15 residues. Trimming removed 2 bases at V and 2 bases at J, with 12 bases between.